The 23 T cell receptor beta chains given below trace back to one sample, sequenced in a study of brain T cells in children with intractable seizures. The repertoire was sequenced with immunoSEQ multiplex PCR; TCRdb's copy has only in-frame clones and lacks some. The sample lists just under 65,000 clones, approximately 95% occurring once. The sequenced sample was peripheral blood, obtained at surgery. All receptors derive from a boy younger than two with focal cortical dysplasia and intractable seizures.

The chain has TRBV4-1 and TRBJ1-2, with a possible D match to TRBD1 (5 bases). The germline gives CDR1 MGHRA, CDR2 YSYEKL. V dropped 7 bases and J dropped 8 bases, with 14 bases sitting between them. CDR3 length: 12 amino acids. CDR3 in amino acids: CASKGLEGGYTF. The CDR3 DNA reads TGCGCCAGCAAGGGTCTCGAGGGGGGCTACACCTTC.

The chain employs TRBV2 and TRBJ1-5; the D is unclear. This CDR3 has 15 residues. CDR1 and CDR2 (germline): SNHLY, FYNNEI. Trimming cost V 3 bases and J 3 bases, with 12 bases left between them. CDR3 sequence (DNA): TGTGCCAGCAGTGATGGGTCAATTAACAATCAGCCCCAGCATTTT. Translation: CASSDGSINNQPQHF.

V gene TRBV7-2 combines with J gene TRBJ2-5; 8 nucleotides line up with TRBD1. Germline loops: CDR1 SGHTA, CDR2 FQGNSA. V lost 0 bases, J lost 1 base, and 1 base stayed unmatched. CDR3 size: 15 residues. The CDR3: CASSLATGVQETQYF. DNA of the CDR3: TGTGCCAGCAGCTTAGCGACAGGGGTCCAAGAGACCCAGTACTTC.

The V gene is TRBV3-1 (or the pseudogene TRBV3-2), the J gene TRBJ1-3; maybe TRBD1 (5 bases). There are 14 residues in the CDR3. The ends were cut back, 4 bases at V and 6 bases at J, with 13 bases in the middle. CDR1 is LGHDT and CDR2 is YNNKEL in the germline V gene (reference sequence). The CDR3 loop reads CASSRPGPSNTIYF. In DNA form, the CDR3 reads TGTGCCAGCAGCCGACCAGGGCCTTCAAACACCATATATTTT.

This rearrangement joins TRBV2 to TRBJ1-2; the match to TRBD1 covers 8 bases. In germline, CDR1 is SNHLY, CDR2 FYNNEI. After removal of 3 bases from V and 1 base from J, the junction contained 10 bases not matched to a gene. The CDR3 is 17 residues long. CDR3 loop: CASSDVSGGQYNYGYTF. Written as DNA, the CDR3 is TGTGCCAGCAGTGATGTGTCAGGGGGCCAGTATAACTATGGCTACACCTTC.

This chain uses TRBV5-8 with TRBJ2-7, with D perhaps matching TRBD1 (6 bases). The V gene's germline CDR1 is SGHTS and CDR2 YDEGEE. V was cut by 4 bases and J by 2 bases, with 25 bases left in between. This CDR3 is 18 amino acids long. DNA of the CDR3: TGTGCCAGCAGCCACATGTTCGGCGGCACAGGGCGTACCTACGAGCAGTACTTC. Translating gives CASSHMFGGTGRTYEQYF.

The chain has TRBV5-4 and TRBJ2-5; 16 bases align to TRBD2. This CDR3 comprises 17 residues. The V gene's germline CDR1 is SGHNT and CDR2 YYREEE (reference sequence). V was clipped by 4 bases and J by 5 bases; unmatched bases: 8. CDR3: CASSRGLAGGPEETQYF. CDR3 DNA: TGTGCCAGCAGCAGGGGACTAGCGGGAGGGCCGGAGGAGACCCAGTACTTC.

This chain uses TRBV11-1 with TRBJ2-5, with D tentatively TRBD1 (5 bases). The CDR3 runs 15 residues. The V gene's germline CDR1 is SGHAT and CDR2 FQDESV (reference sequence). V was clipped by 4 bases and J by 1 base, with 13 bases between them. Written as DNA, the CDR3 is TGTGCCAGCAGCTCGCCCGGACATACCCAAGAGACCCAGTACTTC. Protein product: CASSSPGHTQETQYF.

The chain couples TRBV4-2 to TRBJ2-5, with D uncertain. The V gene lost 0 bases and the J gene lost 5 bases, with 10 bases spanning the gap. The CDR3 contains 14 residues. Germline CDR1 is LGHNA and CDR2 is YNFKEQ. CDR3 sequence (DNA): TGTGCCAGCAGCCAAGACGTAGGGCGGGAGACCCAGTACTTC. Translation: CASSQDVGRETQYF.

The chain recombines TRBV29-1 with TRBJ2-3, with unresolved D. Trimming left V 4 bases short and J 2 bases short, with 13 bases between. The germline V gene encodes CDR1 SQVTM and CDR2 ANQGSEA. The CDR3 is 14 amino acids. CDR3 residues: CSVVRAASTDTQYF. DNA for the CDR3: TGCAGCGTTGTAAGGGCGGCCTCCACAGATACGCAGTATTTT.

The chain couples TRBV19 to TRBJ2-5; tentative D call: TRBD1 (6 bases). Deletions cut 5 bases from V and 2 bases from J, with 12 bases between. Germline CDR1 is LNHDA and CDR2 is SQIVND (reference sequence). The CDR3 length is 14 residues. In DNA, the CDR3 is TGTGCCAGTAGTCCCCGGGACATTCAAGAGACCCAGTACTTC. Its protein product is CASSPRDIQETQYF.

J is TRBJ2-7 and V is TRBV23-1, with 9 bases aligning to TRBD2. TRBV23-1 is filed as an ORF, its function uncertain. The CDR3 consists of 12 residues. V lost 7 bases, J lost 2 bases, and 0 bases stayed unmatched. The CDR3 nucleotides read TGCGCCAGCACTAGCGGGACCTACGAGCAGTACTTC. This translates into CASTSGTYEQYF.

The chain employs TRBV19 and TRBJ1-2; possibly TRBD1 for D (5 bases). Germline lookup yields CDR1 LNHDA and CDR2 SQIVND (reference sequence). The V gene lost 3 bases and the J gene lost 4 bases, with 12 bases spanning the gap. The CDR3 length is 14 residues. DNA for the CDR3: TGTGCCAGTAGTATCGTTGGGGGGATCTATGGCTACACCTTC. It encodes CASSIVGGIYGYTF. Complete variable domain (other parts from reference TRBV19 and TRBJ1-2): DGGITQSPKYLFRKEGQNVTLSCEQNLNHDAMYWYRQDPGQGLRLIYYSQIVNDFQKGDIAEGYSVSREKKESFPLTVTSAQKNPTAFYLCASSIVGGIYGYTFGSGTRLTVV.

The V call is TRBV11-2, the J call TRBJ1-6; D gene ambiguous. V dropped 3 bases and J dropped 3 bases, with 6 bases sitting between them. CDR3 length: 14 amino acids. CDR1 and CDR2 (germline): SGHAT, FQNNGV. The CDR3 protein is CASSFGSYNSPLHF. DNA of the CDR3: TGTGCCAGCAGCTTTGGCAGCTATAATTCACCCCTCCACTTT.

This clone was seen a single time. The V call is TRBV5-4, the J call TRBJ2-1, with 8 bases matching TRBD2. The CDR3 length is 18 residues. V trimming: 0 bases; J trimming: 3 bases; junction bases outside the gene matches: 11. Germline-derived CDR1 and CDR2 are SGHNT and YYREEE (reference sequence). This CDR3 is CASSLDQDRGGVYNEQFF. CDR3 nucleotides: TGTGCCAGCAGCTTGGACCAGGACCGGGGGGGCGTCTACAATGAGCAGTTCTTC.

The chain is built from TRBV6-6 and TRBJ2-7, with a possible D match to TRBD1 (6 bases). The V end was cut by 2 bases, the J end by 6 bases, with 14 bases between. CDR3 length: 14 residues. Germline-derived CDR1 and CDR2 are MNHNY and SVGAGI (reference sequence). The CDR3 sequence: CASSYLDSRSEQYF. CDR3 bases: TGTGCCAGCAGTTACCTGGACAGCAGGAGCGAGCAGTACTTC.

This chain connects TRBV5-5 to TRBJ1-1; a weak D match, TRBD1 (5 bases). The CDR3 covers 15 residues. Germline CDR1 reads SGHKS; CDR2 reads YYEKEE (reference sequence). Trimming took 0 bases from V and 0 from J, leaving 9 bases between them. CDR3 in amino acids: CASSLGQGVNTEAFF. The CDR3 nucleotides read TGTGCCAGCAGCTTGGGGCAGGGTGTGAACACTGAAGCTTTCTTT.

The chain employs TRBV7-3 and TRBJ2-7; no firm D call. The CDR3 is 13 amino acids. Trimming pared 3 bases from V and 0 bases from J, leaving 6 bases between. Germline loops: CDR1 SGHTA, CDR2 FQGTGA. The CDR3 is CASSLVPSYEQYF. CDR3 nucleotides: TGTGCCAGCAGCTTGGTTCCCTCCTACGAGCAGTACTTC.

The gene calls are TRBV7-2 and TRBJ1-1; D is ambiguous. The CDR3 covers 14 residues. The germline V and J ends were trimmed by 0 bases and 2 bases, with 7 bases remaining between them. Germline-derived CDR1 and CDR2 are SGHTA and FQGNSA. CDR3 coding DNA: TGTGCCAGCAGCTTAGCATCCCGTAACACTGAAGCTTTCTTT. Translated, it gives CASSLASRNTEAFF.

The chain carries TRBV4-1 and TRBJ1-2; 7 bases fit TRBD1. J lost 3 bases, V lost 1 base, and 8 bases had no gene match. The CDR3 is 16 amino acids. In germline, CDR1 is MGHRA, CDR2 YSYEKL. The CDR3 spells CASSQVFGQADYGYTF. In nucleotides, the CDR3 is TGCGCCAGCAGCCAAGTCTTCGGACAGGCAGACTATGGCTACACCTTC.

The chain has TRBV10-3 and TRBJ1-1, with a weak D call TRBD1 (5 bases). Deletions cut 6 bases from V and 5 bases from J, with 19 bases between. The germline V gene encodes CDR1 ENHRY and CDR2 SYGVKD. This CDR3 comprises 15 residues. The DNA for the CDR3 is TGTGCCATCAGCCTAGAGGCGGGGGGTGCGACTGAAGCTTTCTTT. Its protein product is CAISLEAGGATEAFF.

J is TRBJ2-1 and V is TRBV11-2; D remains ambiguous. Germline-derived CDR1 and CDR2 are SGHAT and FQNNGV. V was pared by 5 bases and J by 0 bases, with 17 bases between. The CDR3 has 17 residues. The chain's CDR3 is CASSDTLFGSSYNEQFF. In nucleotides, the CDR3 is TGTGCCAGCAGCGATACCCTGTTTGGTAGCTCCTACAATGAGCAGTTCTTC.

This chain's CDR3 is CASSLGPGADNTEAFF. CDR3 bases: TGTGCCAGCAGTTTAGGCCCGGGGGCGGATAACACTGAAGCTTTCTTT. The gene calls are TRBV27 and TRBJ1-1, with D tentatively TRBD1 (6 bases). This CDR3 comprises 16 residues. Trimming cost V 2 bases and J 2 bases, with 15 bases left between them. CDR1 is MNHEY and CDR2 is SMNVEV in the germline V gene (reference sequence).